The clone carrying this TCR beta chain was seen a handful of times. The target antigen is unknown. This record belongs to a study of T cell responses to AZD1222 COVID-19 vaccine. Study-wide findings and caveats: Donors in the cohort were predominantly white British and more often female, and clonal diversity was possibly underestimated. Once two AZD1222 doses were given, Spike-specific TCR breadth and depth went up. Spike-spanning, vaccine-associated CD4 TCRs were dominant at 160-218 and 743-854.

V was clipped by 3 bases and J by 1 base; unmatched bases: 4. The CDR3 length is 15 residues. Germline-derived CDR1 and CDR2 are LGHNT and FRNRAP. Libraries were prepared by immunoSEQ multiplex PCR; TCRdb keeps only in-frame clonotypes and omits some of them. The sample includes 90,000 to 140,000 clones, roughly 88% of them seen just once. The V gene is TRBV12-5, the J gene TRBJ2-3, with 7 bases aligning to TRBD2. Sequenced here: peripheral blood, sampled on day 0 of AZD1222 vaccination. This clonotype was obtained from an adult in good health. The CDR3 reads CASGLSLAGTDTQYF. CDR3 DNA: TGTGCTAGTGGTTTAAGTCTAGCGGGCACAGATACGCAGTATTTT.